The subject of this entry is one T cell receptor (beta chain). The target antigen is unknown. The data were taken from a study of cytomegalovirus exposure and HLA in healthy donors. Whole-study results and caveats: Using the classifier, cytomegalovirus status was reportedly diagnosed with high specificity and sensitivity. Earlier analysis yielded a pattern in which most TCR beta V segments were productive about 90% or about 30% of the time.

This CDR3 comprises 14 residues. Germline V gene lookup returns CDR1 SQVTM and CDR2 ANQGSEA. The J segment lost 1 base and the V segment lost 3 bases, leaving 2 bases of the junction unmatched. PCR amplification relied on 60 Vbeta primers (plus 13 Jbeta primers). Source study methods: In a later analysis, of around 83 million unique beta chains, around 11 million appeared in at least two donors. Assay used: immunoSEQ multiplex PCR; TCRdb lists only in-frame clones, some missing. V and J calls and clone size are copied from that table; D and trimming were computed from the DNA. This table lists 91,000 or so clones.

The source is a woman in her twenties or thirties in good health and CMV-seronegative. Sequencing was carried out using PBMCs. The chain employs TRBV29-1 and TRBJ2-1; 8 bases match TRBD1. CDR3 sequence: CSVDRDRSYNEQFF. The CDR3 DNA follows: TGCAGCGTTGATCGGGACAGGTCCTACAATGAGCAGTTCTTC.